This TCR beta chain was identified in a study of CD8 T cells in Susac syndrome. Sequencing of TCR beta was carried out in blood CD8+ and CD4+ T cells. Controls were drawn from healthy donors and were matched for age and sex. V lost 4 bases and J lost 0, with 10 bases in between. Germline V gene lookup returns CDR1 GTSNPN and CDR2 SVGIG (reference sequence). The CDR3 spans 14 residues. The RNA input was about 0.5 to 1 ug, and it was reverse transcribed with random hexamers. TCRdb analysed the immunoSEQ multiplex PCR reads with MiXCR anew, one entry per CDR3 protein. The sample holds under 150,000 distinct CDR3 sequences, approximately 93% seen once.

The rearrangement links TRBV30 to TRBJ2-1, with D possibly TRBD2 on 6 matching bases. The source is a human donor in good health. Sequencing input: CD8+ T cells from PBMCs. The CDR3: CAWTSASSYNEQFF. The CDR3 bases are TGTGCCTGGACTAGCGCGAGCTCCTACAATGAGCAGTTCTTC.